This T cell receptor beta chain was identified in a study of cytomegalovirus exposure and HLA in healthy donors. The CDR3 has 17 amino acids. Per germline, CDR1 MGHRA and CDR2 YSYEKL. V lost 0 bases and J 0 bases, leaving 9 bases between the germline ends. Here immunoSEQ multiplex PCR was the method, and the copy in TCRdb shows in-frame clones only, minus some. This sample yields some 140,000 clones, of which just over 85% are seen a single time; around 2.1% belongs to the top ten. This sequence was found in a human donor in good health. The rearrangement joins TRBV4-1 to TRBJ1-6; D unclear. Sequenced sample: PBMCs. CDR3 DNA sequence: TGCGCCAGCAGCCAAGATAGGGAGAGCTCCTATAATTCACCCCTCCACTTT. It is translated as CASSQDRESSYNSPLHF.